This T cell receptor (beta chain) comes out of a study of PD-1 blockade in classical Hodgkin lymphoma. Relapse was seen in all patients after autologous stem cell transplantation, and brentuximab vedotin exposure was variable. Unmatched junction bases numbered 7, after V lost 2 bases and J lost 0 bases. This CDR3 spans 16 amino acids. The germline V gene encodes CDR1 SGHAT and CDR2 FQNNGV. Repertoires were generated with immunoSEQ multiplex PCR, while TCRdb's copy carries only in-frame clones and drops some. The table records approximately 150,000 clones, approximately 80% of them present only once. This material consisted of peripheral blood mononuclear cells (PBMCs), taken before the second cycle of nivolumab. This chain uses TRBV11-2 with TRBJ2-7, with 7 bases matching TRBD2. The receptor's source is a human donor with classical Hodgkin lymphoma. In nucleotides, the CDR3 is TGTGCCAGCAGCTTAATCGGGACTATACCCTCCTACGAGCAGTACTTC. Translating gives CASSLIGTIPSYEQYF.